This is a list of T cell receptor beta chains from one sample in a study of Ad26.COV2.S vaccination and SARS-CoV-2 variants. Sequenced by immunoSEQ multiplex PCR; TCRdb stores in-frame clones only, minus some. The sample contains 75,000 to 100,000 clones, approximately 81% of which appear only once. This sample comprised peripheral blood, obtained after recovery from COVID-19. Receptors originate from a human donor who had recovered from COVID-19. Each CDR3 is given with its conserved first and last residue. D genes are given only for firm matches. Clone size is stated in some rows and not others, as once, few, many or a class when expanded.

clone size: .; J gene: TRBJ1-1; V gene: TRBV5-8; D gene: .; CDR3 protein: CASSSLDEAFF; CDR3 DNA: TGTGCCAGCAGCTCGCTTGATGAAGCTTTCTTT
clone size: .; J gene: TRBJ1-4; V gene: TRBV4-2; D gene: .; CDR3 protein: CASSLRLGGEKLFF; CDR3 DNA: TGTGCCAGCAGCCTCCGACTAGGGGGGGAAAAACTGTTTTTT
clone size: .; J gene: TRBJ1-2; V gene: TRBV28; D gene: .; CDR3 protein: CASNDGPSPYGYTF; CDR3 DNA: TGTGCCAGCAACGATGGACCGTCCCCCTATGGCTACACCTTC
clone size: few; J gene: TRBJ1-1; V gene: TRBV28; D gene: .; CDR3 protein: CASRDLTDTEAFF; CDR3 DNA: TGTGCCAGCAGGGACTTGACGGACACTGAAGCTTTCTTT
clone size: .; J gene: TRBJ2-1; V gene: TRBV24-1; D gene: .; CDR3 protein: CATSDSNARESYNEQFF; CDR3 DNA: TGTGCCACCAGTGATTCCAACGCCAGGGAATCCTACAATGAGCAGTTCTTC
clone size: .; J gene: TRBJ2-1; V gene: TRBV4-3; D gene: TRBD2; CDR3 protein: CASSQSPLASSYNEQFF; CDR3 DNA: TGCGCCAGCAGCCAAAGCCCACTAGCGAGCTCCTACAATGAGCAGTTCTTC
clone size: .; J gene: TRBJ2-1; V gene: TRBV7-8; D gene: .; CDR3 protein: CASREGGPLRLPYNEQFF; CDR3 DNA: TGTGCCAGCAGGGAAGGGGGGCCCCTAAGGCTTCCCTACAATGAGCAGTTCTTC
clone size: .; J gene: TRBJ1-2; V gene: TRBV28; D gene: TRBD1; CDR3 protein: CASRIQTGRGLYGYTF; CDR3 DNA: TGTGCCAGCAGAATTCAGACAGGCAGGGGGCTCTATGGCTACACCTTC
clone size: .; J gene: TRBJ2-7; V gene: TRBV19; D gene: .; CDR3 protein: CASSITGVRRGEQYF; CDR3 DNA: TGTGCCAGTAGTATAACAGGGGTCCGGAGGGGGGAGCAGTACTTC
clone size: .; J gene: TRBJ2-7; V gene: TRBV10-3; D gene: .; CDR3 protein: CAISGPPSTRGKYEQYF; CDR3 DNA: TGTGCCATCAGTGGGCCCCCTTCTACTAGAGGGAAATACGAGCAGTACTTC
clone size: .; J gene: TRBJ2-5; V gene: TRBV18; D gene: .; CDR3 protein: CASSRLRAISRETQYF; CDR3 DNA: TGTGCCAGCTCACGCCTCCGGGCAATAAGCCGGGAGACCCAGTACTTC
clone size: .; J gene: TRBJ1-2; V gene: TRBV5-6; D gene: .; CDR3 protein: CASRLLKNGYTF; CDR3 DNA: TGTGCCAGCAGGCTGTTAAAAAATGGCTACACCTTC
clone size: few; J gene: TRBJ1-5; V gene: TRBV28; D gene: .; CDR3 protein: CASSQDTQPQHF; CDR3 DNA: TGTGCCAGCAGTCAAGACACCCAGCCCCAGCATTTT
clone size: .; J gene: TRBJ2-1; V gene: TRBV9; D gene: TRBD2; CDR3 protein: CASSVGHSGRKSYNEQFF; CDR3 DNA: TGTGCCAGCAGCGTAGGCCATAGCGGGAGGAAATCCTACAATGAGCAGTTCTTC
clone size: few; J gene: TRBJ1-5; V gene: TRBV19; D gene: TRBD1; CDR3 protein: CASMGQGINQPQHF; CDR3 DNA: TGTGCCAGTATGGGACAGGGGATCAATCAGCCCCAGCATTTT
clone size: .; J gene: TRBJ1-1; V gene: TRBV18; D gene: .; CDR3 protein: CASSPPGLSGGTEAFF; CDR3 DNA: TGTGCCAGCTCACCCCCCGGACTGTCCGGAGGCACTGAAGCTTTCTTT
clone size: .; J gene: TRBJ2-2; V gene: TRBV18; D gene: .; CDR3 protein: CASSAKQLSNTGELFF; CDR3 DNA: TGTGCCAGCTCAGCAAAGCAGCTATCGAACACCGGGGAGCTGTTTTTT
clone size: .; J gene: TRBJ1-2; V gene: TRBV3-1/TRBV3-2; D gene: .; CDR3 protein: CASSLRTSNYGYTF; CDR3 DNA: TGTGCCAGCAGCCTCAGAACCTCTAACTATGGCTACACCTTC
clone size: .; J gene: TRBJ2-1; V gene: TRBV6-4; D gene: TRBD1; CDR3 protein: CASSDSAGGNEQFF; CDR3 DNA: TGTGCCAGCAGTGACTCGGCAGGGGGCAATGAGCAGTTCTTC
clone size: once; J gene: TRBJ2-2; V gene: TRBV18; D gene: .; CDR3 protein: CASSPERVNTGELFF; CDR3 DNA: TGTGCCAGCTCACCAGAGCGGGTGAACACCGGGGAGCTGTTTTTT
clone size: .; J gene: TRBJ2-5; V gene: TRBV11-3; D gene: TRBD2; CDR3 protein: CASSTSGRAFGQETQYF; CDR3 DNA: TGTGCCAGCAGCACTAGCGGGAGGGCCTTCGGGCAAGAGACCCAGTACTTC
clone size: .; J gene: TRBJ2-6; V gene: TRBV7-8; D gene: .; CDR3 protein: CASSKVGLLMGSGANVLTF; CDR3 DNA: TGTGCCAGCAGCAAGGTGGGACTGTTGATGGGTTCTGGGGCCAACGTCCTGACTTTC
clone size: .; J gene: TRBJ1-1; V gene: TRBV7-9; D gene: .; CDR3 protein: CASSSTPEFGGTEAFF; CDR3 DNA: TGTGCCAGCAGCTCGACCCCCGAATTTGGAGGCACTGAAGCTTTCTTT
clone size: .; J gene: TRBJ2-7; V gene: TRBV4-2; D gene: .; CDR3 protein: CASSPGSEQYF; CDR3 DNA: TGTGCCAGCAGCCCCGGCAGCGAGCAGTACTTC
clone size: .; J gene: TRBJ2-7; V gene: TRBV3-1/TRBV3-2; D gene: TRBD2; CDR3 protein: CASSQVLAGHEQYF; CDR3 DNA: TGTGCCAGCAGCCAAGTACTAGCGGGACACGAGCAGTACTTC
clone size: .; J gene: TRBJ2-1; V gene: TRBV9; D gene: .; CDR3 protein: CASSAPKAGLSYNEQFF; CDR3 DNA: TGTGCCAGCAGCGCCCCCAAAGCGGGCCTCTCCTACAATGAGCAGTTCTTC
clone size: once; J gene: TRBJ1-4; V gene: TRBV12-3/TRBV12-4; D gene: .; CDR3 protein: CASSRGYNEKLFF; CDR3 DNA: TGTGCCAGCAGTAGAGGGTATAATGAAAAACTGTTTTTT
clone size: once; J gene: TRBJ2-1; V gene: TRBV6-5; D gene: TRBD2; CDR3 protein: CASSITLAGHNEQFF; CDR3 DNA: TGTGCCAGCAGTATAACACTAGCGGGGCATAATGAGCAGTTCTTC
clone size: .; J gene: TRBJ1-2; V gene: TRBV2; D gene: .; CDR3 protein: CASSVRGYHGYTF; CDR3 DNA: TGTGCCAGCAGTGTAAGAGGGTATCATGGCTACACCTTC
clone size: .; J gene: TRBJ2-7; V gene: TRBV25-1; D gene: TRBD1; CDR3 protein: CASSEWGQNYEQYF; CDR3 DNA: TGTGCCAGCAGTGAATGGGGACAGAACTACGAGCAGTACTTC
clone size: once; J gene: TRBJ2-3; V gene: TRBV20-1; D gene: .; CDR3 protein: CSASLAIGTDTQYF; CDR3 DNA: TGCAGTGCTAGTCTCGCGATCGGCACAGATACGCAGTATTTT
clone size: .; J gene: TRBJ1-1; V gene: TRBV11-2; D gene: .; CDR3 protein: CASSFSAGANTEAFF; CDR3 DNA: TGTGCCAGCAGCTTCTCCGCAGGGGCAAACACTGAAGCTTTCTTT
clone size: .; J gene: TRBJ2-7; V gene: TRBV7-9; D gene: .; CDR3 protein: CASSLRPGTPSYEQYF; CDR3 DNA: TGTGCCAGCAGCTTAAGACCCGGGACACCGTCCTACGAGCAGTACTTC
clone size: .; J gene: TRBJ1-1; V gene: TRBV7-2; D gene: .; CDR3 protein: CASSRDGNTEAFF; CDR3 DNA: TGTGCCAGCAGTCGTGACGGGAACACTGAAGCTTTCTTT
clone size: .; J gene: TRBJ2-7; V gene: TRBV19; D gene: TRBD1; CDR3 protein: CASSSFRDRGSYEQYF; CDR3 DNA: TGTGCCAGTAGTTCATTTAGGGACAGGGGTTCCTACGAGCAGTACTTC
clone size: .; J gene: TRBJ2-5; V gene: TRBV6-2/TRBV6-3; D gene: TRBD2; CDR3 protein: CASSYPGLAGQETQYF; CDR3 DNA: TGTGCCAGCAGTTACCCGGGACTAGCGGGGCAAGAGACCCAGTACTTC
clone size: .; J gene: TRBJ2-7; V gene: TRBV27; D gene: .; CDR3 protein: CATQPMGSLTYEQYF; CDR3 DNA: TGTGCCACTCAACCGATGGGGTCGCTTACCTACGAGCAGTACTTC
clone size: many; J gene: TRBJ2-1; V gene: TRBV4-3; D gene: .; CDR3 protein: CASSQDLGSSYNEQFF; CDR3 DNA: TGCGCCAGCAGCCAAGATCTCGGGAGCTCCTACAATGAGCAGTTCTTC
clone size: .; J gene: TRBJ1-2; V gene: TRBV7-9; D gene: .; CDR3 protein: CASSHFGRENYGYTF; CDR3 DNA: TGTGCCAGCAGCCACTTTGGTCGGGAAAACTATGGCTACACCTTC
clone size: .; J gene: TRBJ2-5; V gene: TRBV24-1; D gene: TRBD2; CDR3 protein: CATQTSGLRETQYF; CDR3 DNA: TGTGCCACCCAGACTAGCGGGTTGCGGGAGACCCAGTACTTC
clone size: .; J gene: TRBJ1-1; V gene: TRBV7-9; D gene: TRBD1; CDR3 protein: CASSRTGSRAFF; CDR3 DNA: TGTGCCAGCAGCCGGACAGGATCTCGAGCTTTCTTT
clone size: .; J gene: TRBJ2-1; V gene: TRBV6-5; D gene: TRBD2; CDR3 protein: CASIGSGVRNEQFF; CDR3 DNA: TGTGCCAGCATAGGTAGCGGGGTCCGCAATGAGCAGTTCTTC
clone size: .; J gene: TRBJ2-1; V gene: TRBV24-1; D gene: TRBD2; CDR3 protein: CATSDISGGYNEQFF; CDR3 DNA: TGTGCCACCAGTGATATTAGCGGGGGATACAATGAGCAGTTCTTC
clone size: many; J gene: TRBJ2-7; V gene: TRBV7-2; D gene: TRBD1; CDR3 protein: CASSFGTGGSEQYF; CDR3 DNA: TGTGCCAGCAGCTTTGGGACAGGGGGCAGTGAGCAGTACTTC
clone size: .; J gene: TRBJ2-1; V gene: TRBV15; D gene: TRBD2; CDR3 protein: CATSRGGSGAYNEQFF; CDR3 DNA: TGTGCCACCAGCAGAGGCGGTAGCGGGGCCTACAATGAGCAGTTCTTC
clone size: .; J gene: TRBJ1-5; V gene: TRBV7-8; D gene: .; CDR3 protein: CASSPTRVNQPQHF; CDR3 DNA: TGTGCCAGCAGCCCCACCCGAGTCAATCAGCCCCAGCATTTT
clone size: .; J gene: TRBJ1-5; V gene: TRBV6-1; D gene: TRBD1; CDR3 protein: CASSERIPTGTGSNQPQHF; CDR3 DNA: TGTGCCAGCAGTGAACGTATCCCCACCGGGACAGGGAGCAATCAGCCCCAGCATTTT
clone size: .; J gene: TRBJ2-3; V gene: TRBV3-1/TRBV3-2; D gene: .; CDR3 protein: CASSQERGVKNTQYF; CDR3 DNA: TGTGCCAGCAGCCAAGAAAGGGGGGTGAAGAATACGCAGTATTTT
clone size: once; J gene: TRBJ2-1; V gene: TRBV5-5; D gene: TRBD1; CDR3 protein: CASSLQGVSYNEQFF; CDR3 DNA: TGTGCCAGCAGCTTACAGGGGGTATCTTACAATGAGCAGTTCTTC
clone size: .; J gene: TRBJ2-7; V gene: TRBV28; D gene: .; CDR3 protein: CASSLPPGRLVHEQYF; CDR3 DNA: TGTGCCAGCAGTTTGCCCCCGGGACGGCTGGTACACGAGCAGTACTTC
clone size: few; J gene: TRBJ2-3; V gene: TRBV10-3; D gene: .; CDR3 protein: CAISLFEGEADTQYF; CDR3 DNA: TGTGCCATCAGTCTTTTTGAGGGGGAGGCAGATACGCAGTATTTT